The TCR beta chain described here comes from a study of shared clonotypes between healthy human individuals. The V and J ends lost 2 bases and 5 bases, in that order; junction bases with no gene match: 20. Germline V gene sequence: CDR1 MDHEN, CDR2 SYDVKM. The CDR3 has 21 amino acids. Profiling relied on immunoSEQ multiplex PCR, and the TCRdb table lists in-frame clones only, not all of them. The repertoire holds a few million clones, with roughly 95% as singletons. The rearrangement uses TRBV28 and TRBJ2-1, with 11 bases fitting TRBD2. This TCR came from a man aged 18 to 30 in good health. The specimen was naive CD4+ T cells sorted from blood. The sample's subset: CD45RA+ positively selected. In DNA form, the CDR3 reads TGTGCCAGCAGTTTAGGGGGTTGGGGGATTTTCAGACTAGCGGGGCACAATGAGCAGTTCTTC. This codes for CASSLGGWGIFRLAGHNEQFF.